This T cell receptor (beta chain) was sequenced for a study of sequential checkpoint blockade in melanoma. At the level of the study: Patients were randomized 1:1 to nivolumab-then-ipilimumab or ipilimumab-then-nivolumab first-line. Each arm's sequence ended with maintenance nivolumab.

Treatment in this sample: randomized to nivolumab then ipilimumab (arm A) or the reverse (arm B). From thawed PBMCs, live CD3+CD8+ cells negative for CD19 and CD56 were sorted. Sequencing used immunoSEQ multiplex PCR; TCRdb keeps in-frame clones, though not all of them. The table has approximately 11,000 clones, 50% to 65% seen once; the top ten hold 16%. This clone appeared a few times. Within the sample, other DNA sequences also encode this same CDR3. The V gene lost 7 bases and the J gene lost 0 bases, with 13 bases spanning the gap. CDR1 is MNHEY and CDR2 is SMNVEV in the germline V gene (reference sequence). The CDR3 is 15 residues long.

The J gene is TRBJ2-1, the V gene TRBV27, with D possibly matching TRBD2 (5 bases). The origin of this receptor is a human donor with melanoma. Sequencing used CD8+ T cells sorted from blood (inferred from file names), obtained from a patient given nivolumab and ipilimumab in sequence. CDR3 bases: TGTGCCAGCACGCCAGGTACTAGCTCCTACAATGAGCAGTTCTTC. Residues: CASTPGTSSYNEQFF.